The sequence of this T cell receptor (beta chain) was determined in a study of cytomegalovirus exposure and HLA in healthy donors. As for this clone: Its antigen is unknown.

Regarding the study as a whole: Analysis performed later showed TCR beta chains linked to HLA being more clonally expanded than equally common others. V segments that were indistinguishable, TRBV6-2 and TRBV6-3 among them, were omitted from analysis.

The CDR3 spans 12 residues. Germline CDR1 SGDLS, CDR2 YYNGEE. Trimming cost V 3 bases and J 4 bases, with 5 bases left between them. Each of the donors was a healthy bone marrow donor. The PCR had 60 Vbeta and 13 Jbeta primers. Assay used: immunoSEQ multiplex PCR; TCRdb lists only in-frame clones, some missing. The data show about 190,000 clones, with 81% seen just once and approximately 3.9% held by the top ten. Sequenced: PBMCs. The sequence was obtained from a man aged 50-60 years in good health and CMV-seronegative. The chain couples TRBV9 to TRBJ1-3; no reliable D call. The CDR3 sequence is CASSGGGNTIYF. In DNA form, the CDR3 reads TGTGCCAGCAGCGGAGGGGGAAACACCATATATTTT.